This T cell receptor beta chain derives from a study of CD8 T cells in ankylosing spondylitis. Study observations and caveats: Peripheral blood samples showed relatively rare disease-linked clones, and these clones were CD8+. Reportedly, disease-linked clones are significantly enriched in ankylosing spondylitis patients' matched synovial fluid. Some motif variants had been reported before (in reactive arthritis synovial fluid and blood). A motif of under 10 highly homologous TCR beta variants was seen as apparently characteristic of ankylosing spondylitis blood.

With molecular barcodes, quantitative 5'-RACE was used to make the TCR beta libraries. TCRdb re-derived calls from the 5' RACE reads in MiXCR, one entry per CDR3 protein. The repertoire holds some 700,000 distinct CDR3 sequences, with 15% to 20% as singletons. The V end lost 6 bases, the J end lost 0 bases, and 16 bases lay between the germline ends. CDR1 and CDR2 from the germline V gene are MDHEN and SYDVKM. The CDR3 spans 16 residues. The table lists this clonotype with a few counts. Antigen: not known. The receptor's source is a male donor with ankylosing spondylitis. The chain joins TRBV28 to TRBJ2-3; tentative D call: TRBD2 (6 bases). Sequenced sample: blood, either unsorted or a sorted T cell fraction (not recorded which). The CDR3 is CASSTGGAYSTDTQYF. CDR3 coding DNA: TGTGCCAGCAGCACGGGCGGGGCATATAGCACAGATACGCAGTATTTT.